The 3 T cell receptor beta chains below all came from one sample that was sequenced in a study of blood T cell repertoires in COVID-19. The protocol was immunoSEQ multiplex PCR, while the TCRdb copy is restricted to in-frame clones and leaves out a portion. The sample has about 260,000 clones, more than 85% seen once. Sequenced sample: peripheral blood. These receptor sequences come from a person between 18 and 30 years old with COVID-19, enrolled during active disease.

The gene calls are TRBV3-1 (or the pseudogene TRBV3-2) and TRBJ2-5; 9 nucleotides agree with TRBD1. This CDR3 is 16 amino acids long. Germline CDR1 and CDR2: LGHDT and YNNKEL (reference sequence). J lost 4 bases, V lost 2 bases, and 8 bases had no gene match. Here the CDR3 reads CASSQTGQGFTETQYF. The DNA for the CDR3 is TGTGCCAGCAGCCAAACTGGACAGGGGTTTACAGAGACCCAGTACTTC.

Here the CDR3 reads CASSEVFGGEETQYF. The CDR3 DNA sequence: TGTGCCAGCAGTGAAGTATTTGGCGGGGAAGAGACCCAGTACTTC. The chain carries TRBV6-1 and TRBJ2-5; tentatively, D is TRBD2 (6 bases). Trimming took 1 base from V and 3 from J, leaving 12 bases between them. Germline V CDR1 and CDR2: MNHNS, SASEGT. CDR3 length: 15 residues.

This clone has only one observation. CDR3 nucleotides: TGTGCCAGCTCACCTCGAGACCTAGCCTATGGCTACACCTTC. Translated: CASSPRDLAYGYTF. The chain has TRBV18 and TRBJ1-2, with D unclear. Germline loops: CDR1 KGHSH, CDR2 LQKENI. V lost 3 bases and J 4 bases, leaving 12 bases between the germline ends. This CDR3 contains 14 residues.